This T cell receptor beta chain came from a study of T cells in narcolepsy. The study's findings and limits: Autoreactive clonotypes reportedly recurred in blood of same and different patients, not controls.

The assay was immunoSEQ multiplex PCR, and TCRdb's table has in-frame clones only and misses some. Of some 20,000 clones listed, roughly 80% are singletons. V was clipped by 10 bases and J by 6 bases, with 16 bases between them. CDR1 is ENHRY and CDR2 is SYGVKD in the germline V gene. This CDR3 spans 14 amino acids. This clone was counted between two and nine times. What it binds is unknown. V gene TRBV10-3 combines with J gene TRBJ1-6; tentative D call: TRBD1 (6 bases). This clonotype originated in a human donor in good health. The sequenced sample consisted of memory (CD45RA-) CD4+ T cells from blood. In DNA, the CDR3 is TGTGCCAGCCAACAGGGTCCGGGTAATTCACCCCTCCACTTT. Its protein product is CASQQGPGNSPLHF.